This T cell receptor (beta chain) came from a study of T cell responses to AZD1222 COVID-19 vaccine. Whole-study findings and limits: Researchers took repertoire samples only after the peak T cell response had come.

Germline loops: CDR1 MNHEY, CDR2 SMNVEV (reference sequence). V shed 3 bases and J shed 4 bases, with 9 bases lying between them. This CDR3 has 13 amino acids. Regarding this clone: The target antigen is unknown.

Here immunoSEQ multiplex PCR was the method, and the copy in TCRdb shows in-frame clones only, minus some. The sample lists 150,000 to 200,000 clones; 70% to 90% were seen once. The TCR sequence derives from an adult who received the MenACWY meningococcal vaccine as a control. This specimen was peripheral blood, taken 28 days after the second dose of the MenACWY control vaccine. The chain links TRBV27 to TRBJ1-2; the D gene is possibly TRBD1 (5 bases). The CDR3 DNA is TGTGCCAGCAGTTTTCGGGGCGGCTATGGCTACACCTTC. It codes for CASSFRGGYGYTF.